The clone carrying this TCR beta chain turned up a few times. Its antigen is as yet unknown. These data belong to a study of response to subunit inactivated influenza vaccine. Regarding the study as a whole: The authors suggested that every seasonal influenza vaccination recruits few new T cells.

In TCRdb, the RT-PCR reads were re-called with MiXCR into one record per CDR3 protein. There are 300,000 to 350,000 distinct CDR3 sequences in the sample; 20% to 25% occur only once, and 10% lies in the top ten. Germline V gives CDR1 SGHTA, CDR2 FQGNSA. Trimming removed 5 bases from V and 7 bases from J; junction bases left unmatched: 7. The CDR3 contains 15 residues. This sequence originates from a man aged 50 to 69 who received an inactivated influenza vaccine. The chain carries TRBV7-2 and TRBJ2-1, with 11 nucleotides matching TRBD2. This specimen consisted of PBMCs from blood, obtained about 20 months after vaccination. CDR3 sequence reads: CASSLLAGGSNEQFF. CDR3 bases: TGTGCCAGCAGCCTATTAGCGGGGGGGTCAAATGAGCAGTTCTTC.